The clone carrying this T cell receptor (beta chain) was counted between two and nine times. Its matching antigen is unknown. This record comes from a study of beta chain features in type 1 diabetes. Overall study: Sorted cells examined across all samples numbered 107,917,701.

This CDR3 contains 14 residues. Germline V gene data show CDR1 as SQVTM and CDR2 as ANQGSEA. The V end lost 1 base, the J end lost 7 bases, and 16 bases lay between the germline ends. Whole-study findings and limits: Whether TCRB rearrangement is influenced by HLA type went unresolved here. In all four CD4+ subsets, TCRB CDR3 length was significantly, moderately reduced in type 1 diabetes.

What was sequenced were expressed TCRB transcripts, since all of the isolated RNA had been reverse transcribed. About 3.5 million reads, on average, came from each naive, central memory and regulatory T cell sample. Some clones are missing from TCRdb's copy, which holds only in-frame ones; the method was immunoSEQ multiplex PCR. This sample has roughly 180,000 clones, with around 13% found just once. The source is a woman aged 18-30 years in good health. This sequence joins TRBV29-1 and TRBJ1-2; TRBD1 is a possible D gene (5 bases). The material sequenced was central memory CD4+ T cells from blood. The CDR3 region has the DNA TGCAGCGTTGAAGCCCCAAACCAGGGAACTGGCTACACCTTC. Protein sequence: CSVEAPNQGTGYTF.